This TCR beta chain originates from a study of blood T cells in healthy people across ages. This clonotype occurred a few times. What it binds is not known. Each sample had at least 6.5 million PBMCs isolated. The study's findings and limits: Unsorted PBMCs prevented conclusive naive versus antigen-experienced comparison.

The CDR3 spans 16 residues. Germline V gives CDR1 LGHDT, CDR2 YNNKEL (reference sequence). With 0 bases removed from V and 0 bases from J, the gap between germline ends came to 11 bases. A second about 6 to 12 cycle PCR used barcoded and J-beta primers. MiXCR, run by TCRdb on the 5' RACE reads, gives a single entry per CDR3 protein. The table records about a million distinct CDR3 sequences, 30% to 40% of them present only once. The specimen was blood. The chain joins TRBV3-1 to TRBJ1-1; maybe TRBD1 (5 bases). The sequence was collected from a man in his late teens or twenties in good health. CDR3 residues: CASSQDRPGMNTEAFF. The CDR3 DNA is TGTGCCAGCAGCCAAGATCGGCCAGGGATGAACACTGAAGCTTTCTTT.